Detailed here is one T cell receptor beta chain. The V end was cut by 1 base, the J end by 1 base, with 8 bases between. The germline V gene has CDR1 LGHDT and CDR2 YNNKEL (reference sequence). The CDR3 length is 14 residues. The data are from a study of blood T cell repertoires in COVID-19. Assay used: immunoSEQ multiplex PCR; TCRdb lists only in-frame clones, some missing. This table has around 130,000 clones, roughly four fifths appearing once. The sample consisted of PBMCs or T cells enriched from blood (not recorded which). The clonotype was recovered from a man aged 25-45 years who had recovered from COVID-19. V is TRBV3-1 (or the pseudogene TRBV3-2) and J is TRBJ2-7; D uncertain. The CDR3 nucleotides read TGTGCCAGCAGCCAAGTTTCACAGTCCTACGAGCAGTACTTC. This encodes CASSQVSQSYEQYF.